This section outlines one TCR beta chain sequence together with its context. Between the trimmed V and J ends, which lost 3 bases and 4 bases, there was a span of 10 bases. This CDR3 is built from 13 residues. Germline V gene data show CDR1 as SGHTA and CDR2 as FQGTGA. cDNA synthesis used the whole RNA isolate, giving expressed TCRB sequences. Using immunoSEQ multiplex PCR, the repertoire was profiled, and TCRdb retains in-frame clones only, with some absent. The table records 300,000 to 400,000 clones, roughly 8% of them present only once. The sample is drawn from a study of beta chain features in type 1 diabetes.

This chain links TRBV7-3 with TRBJ2-7, with a possible D match to TRBD2 (6 bases). The TCR originated in a woman aged 18-29 years in good health. The specimen sequenced was central memory CD4+ T cells from blood. This chain's CDR3 is CASSFGSEYEQYF. The CDR3 region has the DNA TGTGCCAGCAGCTTCGGGAGTGAATACGAGCAGTACTTC.